This T cell receptor beta chain was identified in a study of blood T cell repertoires in COVID-19. Study details: T cells, B-cell-depleted T cells, or PBMCs provided the cDNA or gDNA that served as material.

Per the original data handling: Reference gene primers were amplified, and this amplification served to estimate nucleated cell counts. Profiling relied on immunoSEQ multiplex PCR, and the TCRdb table lists in-frame clones only, not all of them. Clone size and V and J calls were adopted from that table, with D and trimming inferred from the DNA. The data hold approximately 150,000 clones, with around 87% observed a single time. The source material was peripheral blood. The source is a man in his fifties or sixties who had recovered from COVID-19.

DNA for the CDR3: TGTGCCAGCAGCGCCGGGACAGGGGTGGCCGGCTACACCTTC. Residues: CASSAGTGVAGYTF. This sequence joins TRBV5-6 and TRBJ1-2; TRBD1 aligns across 10 bases. The length of the CDR3 is 14 residues. Germline lookup yields CDR1 SGHDT and CDR2 YYEEEE. Trimming removed 4 bases from V and 8 bases from J; junction bases left unmatched: 8.